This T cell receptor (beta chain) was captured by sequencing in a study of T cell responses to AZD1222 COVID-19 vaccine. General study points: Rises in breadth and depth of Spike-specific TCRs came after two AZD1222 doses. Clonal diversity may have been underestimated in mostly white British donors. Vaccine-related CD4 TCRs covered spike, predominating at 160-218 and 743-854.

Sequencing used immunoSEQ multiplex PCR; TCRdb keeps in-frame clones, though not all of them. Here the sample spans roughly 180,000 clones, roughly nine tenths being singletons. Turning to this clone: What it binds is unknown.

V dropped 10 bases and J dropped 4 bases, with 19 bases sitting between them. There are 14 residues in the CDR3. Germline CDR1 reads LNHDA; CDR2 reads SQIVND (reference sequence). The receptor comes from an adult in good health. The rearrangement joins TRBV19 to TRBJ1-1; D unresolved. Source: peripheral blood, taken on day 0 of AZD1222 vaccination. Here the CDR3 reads CATALSGSGTEAFF. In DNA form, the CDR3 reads TGTGCCACCGCATTGTCGGGTTCGGGCACTGAAGCTTTCTTT.